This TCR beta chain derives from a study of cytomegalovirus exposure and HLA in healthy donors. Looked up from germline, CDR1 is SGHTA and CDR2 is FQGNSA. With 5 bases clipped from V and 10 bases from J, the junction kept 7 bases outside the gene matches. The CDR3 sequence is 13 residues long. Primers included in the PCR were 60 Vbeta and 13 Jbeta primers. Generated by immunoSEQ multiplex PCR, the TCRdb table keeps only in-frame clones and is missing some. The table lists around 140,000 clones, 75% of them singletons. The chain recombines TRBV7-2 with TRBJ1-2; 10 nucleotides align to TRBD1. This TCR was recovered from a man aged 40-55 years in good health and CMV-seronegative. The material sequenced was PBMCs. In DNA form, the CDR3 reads TGTGCCAGCAGCCCGGGACAGGGGTGTGACTACACCTTC. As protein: CASSPGQGCDYTF.